Below are 11 T cell receptor beta chains sequenced from a single sample in a study of ipilimumab plus nivolumab after autologous stem cell transplantation. TCRdb keeps only in-frame clones here, not all; method: immunoSEQ multiplex PCR. This table holds 17,000 or so clones, over 60% found once. The material was PBMCs, obtained in a trial of ipilimumab plus nivolumab as post-transplant consolidation. These receptors all come from a male donor with diffuse large B-cell lymphoma.

This clone was observed a handful of times. The J gene is TRBJ1-5, the V gene TRBV2; 9 bases map to TRBD1. Germline CDR1 and CDR2: SNHLY and FYNNEI. The CDR3 contains 15 residues. The trim removed 6 bases at V and 7 bases at J, leaving 10 bases unmatched. The CDR3 nucleotides are TGTGCCAGCAGGAGGGGACAGGGTCGTTGGCAGCCCCAGCATTTT. It codes for CASRRGQGRWQPQHF.

This clone was counted only a few times. V and J are TRBV2 and TRBJ1-1, with a possible D match to TRBD1 (6 bases). V was clipped by 2 bases and J by 5 bases, with 12 bases between them. CDR1 and CDR2 from the germline V gene are SNHLY and FYNNEI. There are 14 residues in the CDR3. The CDR3 protein is CASSEWGGKTEAFF. Here the CDR3 DNA reads TGTGCCAGCAGTGAATGGGGGGGCAAGACTGAAGCTTTCTTT.

V gene TRBV4-1 combines with J gene TRBJ2-3; no firm D call. There are 15 residues in the CDR3. Germline assignment: CDR1 MGHRA and CDR2 YSYEKL. The V end was cut by 1 base, the J end by 2 bases, with 10 bases between. Here the CDR3 DNA reads TGCGCCAGCAGCCAAGTACCAGGTCCCACAGATACGCAGTATTTT. The encoded protein is CASSQVPGPTDTQYF.

The chain links TRBV18 to TRBJ1-1; 9 bases line up with TRBD1. The CDR3 sequence is 15 residues long. The V and J ends lost 5 bases and 4 bases, in that order; junction bases with no gene match: 8. In germline, CDR1 is KGHSH, CDR2 LQKENI. DNA for the CDR3: TGTGCCAGCTCAATCCGGGACAGGGTTAGCACTGAAGCTTTCTTT. Its protein product is CASSIRDRVSTEAFF.

The gene calls are TRBV5-1 and TRBJ2-1; TRBD2 agrees at 12 bases. The CDR3 is 18 amino acids. The V gene end was trimmed by 0 bases and the J gene end by 7 bases; junction bases not matched to a gene: 11. CDR1 SGHRS and CDR2 YFSETQ come from the germline V gene. CDR3 residues: CASSLASGRAGARNEQFF. The CDR3 DNA is TGCGCCAGCAGCTTGGCTAGCGGGAGGGCCGGGGCCCGGAATGAGCAGTTCTTC.

Comment on this clone: Compared with germline, one end of the junction differs, possibly owing to a read error. The V gene is TRBV6-5, the J gene TRBJ1-4, with a possible D match to TRBD1 (6 bases). The V gene's germline CDR1 is MNHEY and CDR2 SVGAGI. The CDR3 consists of 12 residues. CDR3 residues: CASSEEEGDLNF. In DNA form, the CDR3 reads TGTGCCAGCAGTGAAGAAGAGGGGGACCTTAATTTT.

The chain employs TRBV19 and TRBJ1-1; 9 bases line up with TRBD1. From germline, CDR1 is LNHDA and CDR2 SQIVND (reference sequence). Trimming at V came to 10 bases and at J to 5 bases, leaving 8 bases not matched to a gene. The CDR3 runs to 13 residues. This CDR3 is CATGTGWGTEAFF. Written as DNA, the CDR3 is TGTGCCACCGGGACAGGGTGGGGAACTGAAGCTTTCTTT. The complete variable domain, with remaining parts taken from reference TRBV19 and TRBJ1-1, reads DGGITQSPKYLFRKEGQNVTLSCEQNLNHDAMYWYRQDPGQGLRLIYYSQIVNDFQKGDIAEGYSVSREKKESFPLTVTSAQKNPTAFYLCATGTGWGTEAFFGQGTRLTVV.

This clone was picked up one time. Other DNA sequences from this sample encode an identical CDR3 as well. V and J are TRBV14 and TRBJ1-1; D uncertain. The CDR3 spans 15 residues. Germline V CDR1 and CDR2: SGHDN, FVKESK. The V end lost 2 bases, the J end lost 1 base, and 11 bases lay between the germline ends. This CDR3 reads CASSQYGPANTEAFF. CDR3 in DNA: TGTGCCAGCAGCCAATACGGGCCAGCGAACACTGAAGCTTTCTTT.

V gene TRBV10-1 combines with J gene TRBJ2-7, with TRBD2 matching over 10 bases. J lost 2 bases, V lost 3 bases, and 4 bases had no gene match. The CDR3 sequence is 15 residues long. Germline V gives CDR1 WNHNN, CDR2 SYGVQD (reference sequence). CDR3 amino acids: CASSERTSGTYEQYF. CDR3 in DNA: TGCGCCAGCAGTGAAAGGACTAGCGGAACCTACGAGCAGTACTTC.

The genes are TRBV7-6 and TRBJ1-1, with D uncertain. Trimming pared 2 bases from V and 5 bases from J, leaving 9 bases between. CDR1 SGHVS and CDR2 FNYEAQ come from the germline V gene. The CDR3 contains 13 residues. The CDR3 region is CASSLTGRTEAFF. The CDR3 nucleotides are TGTGCCAGCAGCTTAACCGGACGGACTGAAGCTTTCTTT.

The V and J genes are TRBV5-5 and TRBJ2-7; TRBD1 aligns across 9 bases. The CDR3 consists of 14 residues. The J segment lost 6 bases and the V segment lost 2 bases, leaving 6 bases of the junction unmatched. Germline lookup yields CDR1 SGHKS and CDR2 YYEKEE (reference sequence). The CDR3 coding sequence is TGTGCCAGCAGCTTTTCTCCGGGACAGGGCGAGCAGTACTTC. It is translated as CASSFSPGQGEQYF.